Following are 14 T cell receptor beta chains from one sample sequenced in a study of early T cells in non-severe SARS-CoV-2 infection listed by TCRdb under 2021. Library preparation used 5' RACE. Sequencing used a NextSeq 500. The public reads were reprocessed in TCRdb via fastp at Q25 and MiXCR, keeping in-frame beta chains. Entries that share a CDR3 protein sequence are merged under the most common genes and DNA. The sample profile shows tens of thousands of distinct CDR3 sequences; roughly 5.9% of them were found once. Around 4.3% of the sample is held by the ten biggest clonotypes. Sequencing was carried out using whole blood. The receptor set was obtained from an adult who was a healthcare worker with PCR-confirmed SARS-CoV-2 infection or an uninfected control (not recorded which).

This clonotype was found a few times. The chain has TRBV4-1 and TRBJ2-3; 8 bases fit TRBD2. The CDR3 extends over 18 amino acids. J lost 6 bases, V lost 0 bases, and 14 bases had no gene match. Per germline, CDR1 MGHRA and CDR2 YSYEKL. In nucleotides, the CDR3 is TGCGCCAGCAGCCAAGATCAAGTGGGAGCGGGAGCAATGGATACGCAGTATTTT. Protein product: CASSQDQVGAGAMDTQYF.

This clonotype was counted between two and nine times. The rearrangement links TRBV6-1 to TRBJ2-1; 12 nucleotides match TRBD2. Germline assignment: CDR1 MNHNS and CDR2 SASEGT. J lost 7 bases, V lost 0 bases, and 4 bases had no gene match. The CDR3 spans 16 residues. CDR3 in amino acids: CASSEARTSGKNEQFF. The DNA of the CDR3 is TGTGCCAGCAGTGAAGCGCGGACTAGCGGGAAGAATGAGCAGTTCTTC.

This chain connects TRBV7-6 to TRBJ1-1, with D possibly matching TRBD1 (6 bases). Germline CDR1 and CDR2: SGHVS and FNYEAQ. V lost 1 base, J lost 6 bases, and 15 bases lay in between. This CDR3 has 15 amino acids. CDR3 DNA sequence: TGTGCCAGCAGCTTAGAGGACAGCCCTAAGGCTGAAGCTTTCTTT. It is translated as CASSLEDSPKAEAFF. Looking up the rest from reference TRBV7-6 and TRBJ1-1 gives the full variable domain: GAGVSQSPRYKVTKRGQDVALRCDPISGHVSLYWYRQALGQGPEFLTYFNYEAQQDKSGLPNDRFSAERPEGSISTLTIQRTEQRDSAMYRCASSLEDSPKAEAFFGQGTRLTVV.

V is TRBV20-1 and J is TRBJ1-6; D is unclear. CDR1 DFQATT and CDR2 SNEGSKA come from the germline V gene (reference sequence). The germline V and J ends were trimmed by 5 bases and 5 bases, with 16 bases remaining between them. This CDR3 contains 15 residues. In nucleotides, the CDR3 is TGCAGTGCTCCCTGGGCCCTATCCGATAATTCACCCCTCCACTTT. It encodes CSAPWALSDNSPLHF.

This chain joins TRBV18 and TRBJ2-1, with 11 bases identical to TRBD2. Germline V gene data show CDR1 as KGHSH and CDR2 as LQKENI. V was clipped by 0 bases and J by 6 bases; unmatched bases: 7. There are 17 residues in the CDR3. The CDR3 DNA reads TGTGCCAGCTCACCACCGACTAGCGGGATCTATACCAATGAGCAGTTCTTC. It translates to CASSPPTSGIYTNEQFF.

This clonotype was detected many times. V is TRBV20-1 and J is TRBJ2-7; D remains unclear. CDR1 DFQATT and CDR2 SNEGSKA come from the germline V gene (reference sequence). Deletions cut 0 bases from V and 0 bases from J, with 9 bases between. CDR3 length equals 14 residues. The CDR3 loop is CSARDWRSSYEQYF. CDR3 nucleotides: TGCAGTGCTAGAGATTGGCGGTCCTCCTACGAGCAGTACTTC.

The chain carries TRBV7-9 and TRBJ2-7, with 8 bases fitting TRBD1. Trimming took 3 bases from V and 4 from J; bases not matched to a gene: 8. The germline V gene encodes CDR1 SEHNR and CDR2 FQNEAQ (reference sequence). This CDR3 is 15 amino acids long. Written as DNA, the CDR3 is TGTGCCAGCAGCTTTCTTCAGGGGGCGGGTTACGAGCAGTACTTC. Its translation is CASSFLQGAGYEQYF.

The J gene is TRBJ2-2, the V gene TRBV2, with 7 nucleotides matching TRBD1. CDR1 is SNHLY, CDR2 FYNNEI, per germline. This CDR3 has 14 residues. V lost 6 bases, J lost 4 bases, and 5 bases stayed unmatched. CDR3 residues: CASRGTVSTGELFF. CDR3 in DNA: TGTGCCAGCAGAGGGACAGTCTCCACCGGGGAGCTGTTTTTT.

This clonotype was counted between two and nine times. V is TRBV5-1 and J is TRBJ2-1; D might be TRBD2 (5 bases). Trimming took 2 bases from V and 8 from J, leaving 11 bases between them. Per the germline V gene, CDR1 is SGHRS and CDR2 is YFSETQ. The CDR3 is made up of 13 amino acids. CDR3 amino acids: CASSLSGSDEQFF. CDR3 DNA sequence: TGCGCCAGCAGCTTATCGGGATCGGATGAGCAGTTCTTC.

This clonotype has more than one count but fewer than ten. V gene TRBV20-1 combines with J gene TRBJ2-1; 10 bases match TRBD2. V was clipped by 3 bases and J by 4 bases; unmatched bases: 15. This CDR3 spans 18 amino acids. The germline V gene has CDR1 DFQATT and CDR2 SNEGSKA (reference sequence). The CDR3: CSASDHLDSGGLYNEQFF. The CDR3 DNA is TGCAGTGCTAGTGACCACTTAGATAGCGGGGGGCTTTACAATGAGCAGTTCTTC.

This clonotype occurred many times. The chain is built from TRBV3-1 and TRBJ1-5, with 11 nucleotides matching TRBD1. The V segment lost 5 bases and the J segment 2 bases; nucleotides outside the gene matches: 2. Germline V lookup: CDR1 LGHDT, CDR2 YNNKEL (reference sequence). The CDR3 length is 15 residues. CDR3 bases: TGTGCCAGCAGCATGGGACAGGGGGGCAATCAGCCCCAGCATTTT. Its translation: CASSMGQGGNQPQHF. Full variable domain (rest looked up from reference TRBV3-1 and TRBJ1-5): DTAVSQTPKYLVTQMGNDKSIKCEQNLGHDTMYWYKQDSKKFLKIMFSYNNKELIINETVPNRFSPKSPDKAHLNLHINSLELGDSAVYFCASSMGQGGNQPQHFGDGTRLSIL.

This clonotype was detected ten times or more. The rearrangement joins TRBV27 to TRBJ2-7; weak D call: TRBD1 (6 bases). CDR3 length equals 13 residues. V lost 2 bases and J 7 bases, leaving 12 bases between the germline ends. Germline lookup yields CDR1 MNHEY and CDR2 SMNVEV (reference sequence). The CDR3 loop reads CASSLGDKMEQYF. In nucleotides, the CDR3 is TGTGCCAGCAGTTTAGGGGACAAAATGGAGCAGTACTTC.

This clonotype was counted at least ten times. The chain couples TRBV7-2 to TRBJ1-5; weak D call: TRBD1 (6 bases). Trimming pared 4 bases from V and 7 bases from J, leaving 11 bases between. The CDR3 runs to 13 residues. Per germline, CDR1 SGHTA and CDR2 FQGNSA. This CDR3 is CASSWDMEQPQHF. The CDR3 DNA reads TGTGCCAGCAGCTGGGACATGGAACAGCCCCAGCATTTT.

This clonotype was counted between two and nine times. J is TRBJ1-5 and V is TRBV3-1, with TRBD1 matching 8 bases. The germline gives CDR1 LGHDT, CDR2 YNNKEL (reference sequence). This CDR3 comprises 16 residues. V trimming: 3 bases; J trimming: 2 bases; junction bases outside the gene matches: 6. The CDR3 bases are TGTGCCAGCAGCCACTCAGGGGGCATCGGCAATCAGCCCCAGCATTTT. As protein: CASSHSGGIGNQPQHF.